This TCR beta chain was retrieved from a study of control samples from healthy donors and cancer patients. The ends were cut back, 1 base at V and 2 bases at J, with 11 bases in the middle. This CDR3 spans 15 amino acids. CDR1 is SGHRS, CDR2 YFSETQ, per germline. Clones were sequenced by immunoSEQ multiplex PCR, and TCRdb holds only the in-frame ones, with some missing. The table records tens of thousands of clones, roughly 84% of them present only once. This receptor was identified in a woman between 50 and 59 years old with lung cancer. Sequencing was done on a sample of PBMCs. The chain has TRBV5-1 and TRBJ2-3; the D is unclear. In nucleotides, the CDR3 is TGCGCCAGCAGCTTGACTCACAAAAACACAGATACGCAGTATTTT. Translation: CASSLTHKNTDTQYF.